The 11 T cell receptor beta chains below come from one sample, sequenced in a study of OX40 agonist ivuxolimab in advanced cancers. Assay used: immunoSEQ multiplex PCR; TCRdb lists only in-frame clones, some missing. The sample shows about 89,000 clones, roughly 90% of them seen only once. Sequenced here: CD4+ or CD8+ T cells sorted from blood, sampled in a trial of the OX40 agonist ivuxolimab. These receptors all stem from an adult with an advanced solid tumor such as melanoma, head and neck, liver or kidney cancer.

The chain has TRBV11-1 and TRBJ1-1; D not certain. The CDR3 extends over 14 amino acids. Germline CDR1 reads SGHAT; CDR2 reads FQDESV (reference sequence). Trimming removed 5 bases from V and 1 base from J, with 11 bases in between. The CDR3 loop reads CASSDIGGNTEAFF. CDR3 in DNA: TGTGCCAGCAGCGACATAGGAGGGAACACTGAAGCTTTCTTT.

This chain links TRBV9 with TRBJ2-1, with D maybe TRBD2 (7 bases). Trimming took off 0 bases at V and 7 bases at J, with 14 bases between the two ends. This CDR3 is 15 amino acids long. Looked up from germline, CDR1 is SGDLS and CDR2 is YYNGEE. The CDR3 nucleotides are TGTGCCAGCAGCGTAGAGTGGGGGGGCGGTAATGAGCAGTTCTTC. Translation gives CASSVEWGGGNEQFF.

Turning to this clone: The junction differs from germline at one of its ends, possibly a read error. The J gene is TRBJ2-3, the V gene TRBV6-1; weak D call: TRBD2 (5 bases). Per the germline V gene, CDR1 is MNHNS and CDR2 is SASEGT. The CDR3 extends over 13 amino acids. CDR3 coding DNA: TGTGCCATCAGTTTTAGCGACACAGATACGCAGTATTTT. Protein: CAISFSDTDTQYF.

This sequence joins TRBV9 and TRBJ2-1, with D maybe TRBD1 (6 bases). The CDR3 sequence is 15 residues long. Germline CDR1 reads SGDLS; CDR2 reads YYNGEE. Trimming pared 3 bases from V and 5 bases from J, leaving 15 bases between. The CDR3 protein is CASSGPPTGHNEQFF. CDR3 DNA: TGTGCCAGCAGCGGACCACCGACAGGACACAATGAGCAGTTCTTC.

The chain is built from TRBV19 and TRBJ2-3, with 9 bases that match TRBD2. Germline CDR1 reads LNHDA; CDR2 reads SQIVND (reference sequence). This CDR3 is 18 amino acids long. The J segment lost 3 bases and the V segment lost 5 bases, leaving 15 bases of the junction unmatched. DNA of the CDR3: TGTGCCAGTAGTCCCTACCCCGGGGCGGGGGGGCTGACAGATACGCAGTATTTT. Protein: CASSPYPGAGGLTDTQYF. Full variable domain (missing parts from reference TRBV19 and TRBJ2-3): DGGITQSPKYLFRKEGQNVTLSCEQNLNHDAMYWYRQDPGQGLRLIYYSQIVNDFQKGDIAEGYSVSREKKESFPLTVTSAQKNPTAFYLCASSPYPGAGGLTDTQYFGPGTRLTVL.

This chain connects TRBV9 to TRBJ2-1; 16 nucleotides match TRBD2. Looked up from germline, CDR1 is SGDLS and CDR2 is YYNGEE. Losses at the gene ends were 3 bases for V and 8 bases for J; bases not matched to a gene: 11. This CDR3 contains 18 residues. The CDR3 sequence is CASSEGLAGGPNIDEQFF. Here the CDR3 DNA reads TGTGCCAGCAGCGAGGGACTAGCGGGGGGGCCCAACATCGATGAGCAGTTCTTC.

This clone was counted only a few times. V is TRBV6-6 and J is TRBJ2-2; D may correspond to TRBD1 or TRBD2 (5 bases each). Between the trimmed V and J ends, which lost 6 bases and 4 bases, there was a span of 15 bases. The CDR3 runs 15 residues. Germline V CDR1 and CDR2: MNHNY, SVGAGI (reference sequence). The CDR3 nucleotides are TGTGCCAGCAGCGCGCTAGGGGCGGGCACCGGGGAGCTGTTTTTT. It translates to CASSALGAGTGELFF.

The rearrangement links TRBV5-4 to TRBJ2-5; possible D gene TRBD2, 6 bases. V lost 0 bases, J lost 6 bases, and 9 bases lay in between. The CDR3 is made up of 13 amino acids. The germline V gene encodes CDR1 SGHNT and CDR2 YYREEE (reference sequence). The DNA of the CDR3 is TGTGCCAGCAGCTTGGGGCGGGGCCAGACCCAGTACTTC. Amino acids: CASSLGRGQTQYF.

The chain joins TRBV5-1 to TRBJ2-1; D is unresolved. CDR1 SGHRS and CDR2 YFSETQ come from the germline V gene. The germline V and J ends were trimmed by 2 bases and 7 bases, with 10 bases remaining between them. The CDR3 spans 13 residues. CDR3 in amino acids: CASSFSPENEQFF. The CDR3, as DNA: TGCGCCAGCAGCTTTTCTCCAGAAAATGAGCAGTTCTTC.

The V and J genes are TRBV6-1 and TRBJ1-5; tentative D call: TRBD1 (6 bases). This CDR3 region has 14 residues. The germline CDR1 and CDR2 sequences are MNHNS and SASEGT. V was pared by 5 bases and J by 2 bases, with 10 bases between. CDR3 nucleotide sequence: TGTGCCAGCAGTATAGGGGGGGGCAATCAGCCCCAGCATTTT. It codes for CASSIGGGNQPQHF.

The CDR3 bases are TGTGCCAGCAGCTTAGCGGGTACTACCAGCTACGAGCAGTACTTC. It encodes CASSLAGTTSYEQYF. V and J are TRBV7-8 and TRBJ2-7; no reliable D call. Per germline, CDR1 SGHVS and CDR2 FQNEAQ. The CDR3 is 15 residues long. Trimming removed 0 bases at V and 3 bases at J, with 12 bases between.